This T cell receptor beta chain was recovered during a study of T cell responses to AZD1222 COVID-19 vaccine. Concerning this clone: A junction boundary mismatches the germline segment, possibly from a read error.

The CDR3 runs to 12 residues. Looked up from germline, CDR1 is GTSNPN and CDR2 is SVGIG (reference sequence). TCRdb's table, derived via immunoSEQ multiplex PCR, lists solely in-frame clones and lacks some. The sample records roughly 120,000 clones, about 86% being singletons. The rearrangement joins TRBV30 to TRBJ2-5; D is unclear. The sample here was peripheral blood, taken on day 0 of AZD1222 vaccination. This receptor was obtained from an adult in good health. CDR3 DNA: TGTGCCTGGCGTGTTACCACCGAGACCCAGTACTTC. Its translation: CAWRVTTETQYF.